The 23 T cell receptor beta chains listed next were all sequenced from one sample in a study of T cells in Graves' hyperthyroidism and ophthalmopathy (dated by TCRdb to about 2019). Libraries were constructed by multiplex PCR. Instrument on record: Illumina HiSeq 2000. The TCR beta CDR3 regions were amplified from RNA transcripts. The TCR CDR3 was subjected to a first round of RT-PCR using the HTBI primer set and the Qiagen OneStep RT-PCR kit. TCRdb handled the public reads itself, with Q25 trimming in fastp and clone calling in MiXCR, and kept productive beta chains. Every CDR3 protein is listed once, alongside the most common genes and DNA of its rows. The sample table records over 450,000 distinct CDR3 sequences; under 20% of these occur just once. The ten biggest clones cover around 17% of the sample. Sequencing was performed on blood. These receptors all come from a woman aged 18-29 years with Graves' ophthalmopathy.

This clonotype was found a few times. A read error is possible here, since a much larger clone lies one base away. This chain links TRBV2 with TRBJ1-5, with 9 bases identical to TRBD1. This CDR3 has 13 amino acids. CDR1 and CDR2 from the germline V gene are SNHLY and FYNNEI. CDR3 coding DNA: TGTACCAGCGAAAAGACAGGGGGGCAGCCCCAGCATTTT. Translation: CTSEKTGGQPQHF.

This clonotype was seen more than once but under ten times. The chain employs TRBV6-1 and TRBJ2-5, with 10 bases fitting TRBD1. The CDR3 is made up of 15 amino acids. With V trimmed by 7 bases and J by 5 bases, 10 bases remained unmatched. CDR1 and CDR2 from the germline V gene are MNHNS and SASEGT. CDR3: CASKDWDRGEETQYF. CDR3 DNA: TGTGCCAGCAAAGACTGGGACAGGGGCGAGGAGACCCAGTACTTC.

This clonotype was seen ten or more times. V and J are TRBV11-3 and TRBJ2-5, with D perhaps matching TRBD2 (6 bases). The germline V gene encodes CDR1 SGHNT and CDR2 YENEEA. Deletions cut 5 bases from V and 5 bases from J, with 12 bases between. The CDR3 loop spans 13 amino acids. The CDR3 DNA sequence: TGTGCCAGCAGCCCGGGAGATACGGAGACCCAGTACTTC. Amino acids: CASSPGDTETQYF.

V usage is TRBV6-1 and J usage is TRBJ1-2; 7 bases are shared with TRBD1. Per the germline V gene, CDR1 is MNHNS and CDR2 is SASEGT. The CDR3 length is 13 residues. The junction had 8 bases not matched to a gene; V was cut back by 6 bases and J by 7 bases. In DNA form, the CDR3 reads TGTGCCAGCAGGCGACAGGGATCGAGTGGCTACACCTTC. Residues: CASRRQGSSGYTF.

This clonotype was detected only a few times. This sequence joins TRBV29-1 and TRBJ2-7; tentatively, D is TRBD2 (6 bases). Trimming took 6 bases from V and 2 from J, leaving 14 bases between them. In germline, CDR1 is SQVTM, CDR2 ANQGSEA. This CDR3 has 13 amino acids. Here the CDR3 DNA reads TGCAGCGTCCTCGGGACTTCCGCCTACGAGCAGTACTTC. This translates into CSVLGTSAYEQYF.

V is TRBV6-1 and J is TRBJ2-3; 9 bases match TRBD1. Trimming took 7 bases from V and 5 from J; bases not matched to a gene: 7. CDR1 MNHNS and CDR2 SASEGT come from the germline V gene. This CDR3 region has 14 residues. The CDR3 protein is CASTGQGLIDTQYF. In nucleotides, the CDR3 is TGTGCCAGCACTGGACAGGGGTTGATAGATACGCAGTATTTT.

The table lists this clonotype with many counts. This chain links TRBV9 with TRBJ1-2, with D uncertain. The CDR3 has 13 amino acids. V was cut by 3 bases and J by 4 bases, with 10 bases left in between. Germline values: CDR1 SGDLS, CDR2 YYNGEE. The CDR3: CASSGGLSYGYTF. The CDR3 bases are TGTGCCAGCAGCGGAGGGTTGTCCTATGGCTACACCTTC.

This clonotype has only a few counts. This chain connects TRBV20-1 to TRBJ2-3; 7 nucleotides align to TRBD2. Germline lookup yields CDR1 DFQATT and CDR2 SNEGSKA (reference sequence). The CDR3 consists of 15 residues. With V trimmed by 0 bases and J by 7 bases, 10 bases remained unmatched. In DNA form, the CDR3 reads TGCAGTGCTAGAGACTCAGCGGGAATTCGGAATACGCAGTATTTT. Protein sequence: CSARDSAGIRNTQYF.

This clonotype was recorded at least ten times. V gene TRBV6-1 combines with J gene TRBJ2-2, with D possibly matching TRBD1 (6 bases). Trimming shortened V by 5 bases and J by 6 bases, and 10 bases separated the two germline ends. From germline, CDR1 is MNHNS and CDR2 SASEGT. CDR3 length equals 13 residues. The CDR3 coding sequence is TGTGCCAGCAGTCACCAGGGGTCCGGGGAGCTGTTTTTT. Protein: CASSHQGSGELFF.

The chain carries TRBV7-9 and TRBJ1-1, with 8 positions matching TRBD1. CDR3 length: 13 amino acids. V trimming: 5 bases; J trimming: 6 bases; junction bases outside the gene matches: 5. Germline-derived CDR1 and CDR2 are SEHNR and FQNEAQ (reference sequence). CDR3 DNA sequence: TGTGCCAGCAGCGATGGACAGGGCCCTGAAGCTTTCTTT. Amino acid sequence: CASSDGQGPEAFF.

In this sample, this clonotype turned up a few times. V usage is TRBV4-1 and J usage is TRBJ1-4; D unclear. The V end was cut by 10 bases, the J end by 8 bases, with 17 bases between. The CDR3 contains 13 residues. Germline-derived CDR1 and CDR2 are MGHRA and YSYEKL. The CDR3 reads CATTLILGEKLFF. The CDR3 nucleotides are TGCGCCACTACGCTGATATTGGGGGAAAAACTGTTTTTT.

At least ten counts were recorded for this clonotype. This chain uses TRBV10-3 with TRBJ2-5; TRBD1 matches 10 bases. J was trimmed by 3 bases and V by 7 bases; bases with no gene match: 8. The length of the CDR3 is 15 residues. The germline V gene has CDR1 ENHRY and CDR2 SYGVKD. The CDR3 nucleotides read TGTGCCATCAATGGGGGGACAGGGGTCGAAGAGACCCAGTACTTC. Encoded protein: CAINGGTGVEETQYF.

This clonotype was picked up many times. The gene calls are TRBV6-5 and TRBJ1-1; 9 bases match TRBD1. After removal of 2 bases from V and 8 bases from J, the junction contained 9 bases not matched to a gene. CDR1 and CDR2 (germline): MNHEY, SVGAGI. The CDR3 is 15 amino acids. CDR3 DNA: TGTGCCAGCAGTTACCAATCGGGACAGGGTTCCGAAGCTTTCTTT. Protein sequence: CASSYQSGQGSEAFF.

This clonotype was seen ten or more times. The chain has TRBV6-1 and TRBJ2-3, with a possible D match to TRBD2 (6 bases). Between the trimmed V and J ends, which lost 5 bases and 0 bases, there was a span of 15 bases. CDR3 length equals 16 residues. The V gene's germline CDR1 is MNHNS and CDR2 SASEGT. The CDR3 loop is CASSRGFSGSTDTQYF. CDR3 nucleotide sequence: TGTGCCAGCAGTCGAGGATTTAGCGGTAGCACAGATACGCAGTATTTT.

This clonotype has a count of ten or more. The chain is built from TRBV11-2 and TRBJ1-3, with D tentatively TRBD1 (5 bases). The V end lost 5 bases, the J end lost 0 bases, and 14 bases lay between the germline ends. This CDR3 is built from 16 residues. The germline V gene encodes CDR1 SGHAT and CDR2 FQNNGV. CDR3 in amino acids: CASSLPRTNSGNTIYF. Here the CDR3 DNA reads TGTGCCAGCAGCCTCCCCCGGACAAACTCTGGAAACACCATATATTTT.

The gene calls are TRBV13 and TRBJ2-7; 9 bases are a match to TRBD2. The germline V gene has CDR1 PRHDT and CDR2 FYEKMQ (reference sequence). The V and J ends lost 3 bases and 3 bases, in that order; junction bases with no gene match: 9. The CDR3 runs to 16 residues. For the CDR3, the DNA is TGTGCCAGCAGCTTGGGCACCGGCGGGAGGGACTACGAGCAGTACTTC. It yields the protein CASSLGTGGRDYEQYF.

This clonotype showed up just a few times. J is TRBJ1-1 and V is TRBV12-5; perhaps TRBD1 as D (5 bases). Trimming pared 7 bases from V and 1 base from J, leaving 13 bases between. This CDR3 has 14 residues. The germline gives CDR1 LGHNT, CDR2 FRNRAP. The CDR3 is CASVGGTGNTEAFF. In DNA form, the CDR3 reads TGTGCTAGTGTGGGGGGAACAGGGAACACTGAAGCTTTCTTT.

This clonotype was detected a few times. V and J are TRBV27 and TRBJ1-3; D ambiguous. There are 16 residues in the CDR3. Per germline, CDR1 MNHEY and CDR2 SMNVEV (reference sequence). V lost 6 bases and J lost 0, with 15 bases in between. CDR3 DNA sequence: TGTGCCAGCAGCCTAACCGGGCCCAGCTCTGGAAACACCATATATTTT. Residues: CASSLTGPSSGNTIYF.

This clonotype was observed a few times. This chain connects TRBV29-1 to TRBJ2-5; 7 nucleotides line up with TRBD2. Germline assignment: CDR1 SQVTM and CDR2 ANQGSEA. J gave up 3 bases and V 4 bases, and 2 bases lay outside the gene matches. This CDR3 is built from 12 residues. CDR3 in DNA: TGCAGCGTTGCTGCGGGGGAAGAGACCCAGTACTTC. As protein: CSVAAGEETQYF. The variable domain in full, with the rest retrieved from reference TRBV29-1 and TRBJ2-5, is SAVISQKPSRDICQRGTSLTIQCQVDSQVTMMFWYRQQPGQSLTLIATANQGSEATYESGFVIDKFPISRPNLTFSTLTVSNMSPEDSSIYLCSVAAGEETQYFGPGTRLLVL.

This clonotype was seen repeatedly, ten times or more. This chain joins TRBV7-9 and TRBJ1-1, with D perhaps matching TRBD1 (5 bases). The CDR3 is made up of 15 amino acids. The germline CDR1 and CDR2 sequences are SEHNR and FQNEAQ (reference sequence). The V end lost 6 bases, the J end lost 6 bases, and 20 bases lay between the germline ends. The CDR3 loop reads CASRDPGTGNPEAFF. CDR3 DNA: TGTGCCAGCAGGGATCCCGGGACGGGAAATCCTGAAGCTTTCTTT. The variable domain in full, with the rest retrieved from reference TRBV7-9 and TRBJ1-1, is DTGVSQNPRHKITKRGQNVTFRCDPISEHNRLYWYRQTLGQGPEFLTYFQNEAQLEKSRLLSDRFSAERPKGSFSTLEIQRTEQGDSAMYLCASRDPGTGNPEAFFGQGTRLTVV.

This clonotype was seen many times. J is TRBJ2-3 and V is TRBV7-2, with 7 nucleotides matching TRBD2. The CDR3 covers 18 residues. Germline CDR1 and CDR2: SGHTA and FQGNSA. V was clipped by 0 bases and J by 2 bases; unmatched bases: 11. As DNA, the CDR3 is TGTGCCAGCAGCTTAGCGCGAGGTCTAGCGGCAGTCACAGATACGCAGTATTTT. Its protein is CASSLARGLAAVTDTQYF.

The count of this clonotype is one. Just one base apart from a much larger clone, this may be a read error. The V gene is TRBV4-1, the J gene TRBJ2-7; D is tentatively TRBD1 or TRBD2 (5 bases each). V was trimmed by 4 bases and J by 5 bases, leaving 18 bases between them. Germline-derived CDR1 and CDR2 are MGHRA and YSYEKL. The CDR3 runs to 15 residues. CDR3 residues: CASSRDFRAEDEQYF. The CDR3 DNA is TGCGCCAGCAGCCGAGATTTCAGGGCGGAGGACGAGCAGTACTTC.

This clonotype was seen a few times. The chain joins TRBV4-2 to TRBJ2-7, with 7 bases identical to TRBD2. The length of the CDR3 is 15 residues. The junction had 9 bases not matched to a gene; V was cut back by 4 bases and J by 3 bases. Germline CDR1 is LGHNA and CDR2 is YNFKEQ. CDR3 residues: CASSLRAGDSYEQYF. The CDR3, as DNA: TGTGCCAGCAGCCTTAGGGCGGGGGATAGCTACGAGCAGTACTTC.